This section outlines one T cell receptor (beta chain) sequence together with its context. This record belongs to a study of blood T cell repertoires in COVID-19. About the research overall: The United States, Italy and Spain provided the acute and convalescent COVID-19 samples. Nucleic acid was either cDNA or gDNA, and it came from T cells, B-cell-depleted T cells, or PBMCs.

Per the original methods: Reference gene primer amplification yielded estimated nucleated cell counts. Libraries were prepared by immunoSEQ multiplex PCR; TCRdb keeps only in-frame clonotypes and omits some of them. The V and J calls and clone size come from that table; D and trimming were worked out from the DNA. The data hold approximately 80,000 clones, with 86% observed a single time. Germline assignment: CDR1 LGHNA and CDR2 YSLEER. The CDR3 covers 15 residues. The V end lost 0 bases, the J end lost 7 bases, and 16 bases lay between the germline ends. Sequenced: peripheral blood. The chain has TRBV4-3 and TRBJ2-7; D perhaps matches TRBD1 (6 bases). This clonotype was sampled from a man aged 50-59 years with active COVID-19. CDR3 sequence (DNA): TGCGCCAGCAGCCAAGATGGGGACATTTCGTCGGAGCAGTACTTC. Translated, it gives CASSQDGDISSEQYF.